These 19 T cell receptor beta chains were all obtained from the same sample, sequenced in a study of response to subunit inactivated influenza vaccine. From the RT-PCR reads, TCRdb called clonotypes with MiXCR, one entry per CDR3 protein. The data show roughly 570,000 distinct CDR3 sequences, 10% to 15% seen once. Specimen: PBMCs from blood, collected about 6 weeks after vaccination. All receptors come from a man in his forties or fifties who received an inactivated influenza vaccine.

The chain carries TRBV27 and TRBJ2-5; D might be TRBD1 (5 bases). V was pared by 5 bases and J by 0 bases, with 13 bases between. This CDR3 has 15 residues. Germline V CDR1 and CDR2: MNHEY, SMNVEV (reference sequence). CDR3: CASSTPPGYQETQYF. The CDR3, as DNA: TGTGCCAGCAGTACCCCACCAGGGTACCAAGAGACCCAGTACTTC.

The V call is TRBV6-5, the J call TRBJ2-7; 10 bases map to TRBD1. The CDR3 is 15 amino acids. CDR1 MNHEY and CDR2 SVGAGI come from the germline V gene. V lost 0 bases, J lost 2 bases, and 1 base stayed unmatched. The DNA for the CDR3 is TGTGCCAGCAGTTACTCTGGACAGGGGGCCTACGAGCAGTACTTC. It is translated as CASSYSGQGAYEQYF.

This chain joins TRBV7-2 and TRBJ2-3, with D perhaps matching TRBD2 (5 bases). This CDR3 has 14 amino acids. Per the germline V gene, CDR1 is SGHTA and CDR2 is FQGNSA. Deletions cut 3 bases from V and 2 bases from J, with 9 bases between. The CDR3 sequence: CASSFLGATDTQYF. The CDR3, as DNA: TGTGCCAGCAGCTTCTTGGGAGCCACAGATACGCAGTATTTT.

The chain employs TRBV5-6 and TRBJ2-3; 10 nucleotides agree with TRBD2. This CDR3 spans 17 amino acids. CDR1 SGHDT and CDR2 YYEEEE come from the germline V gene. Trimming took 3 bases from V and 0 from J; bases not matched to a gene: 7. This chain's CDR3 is CASSSDWTSGSTDTQYF. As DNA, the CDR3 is TGTGCCAGCAGCTCAGATTGGACTAGCGGTAGCACAGATACGCAGTATTTT.

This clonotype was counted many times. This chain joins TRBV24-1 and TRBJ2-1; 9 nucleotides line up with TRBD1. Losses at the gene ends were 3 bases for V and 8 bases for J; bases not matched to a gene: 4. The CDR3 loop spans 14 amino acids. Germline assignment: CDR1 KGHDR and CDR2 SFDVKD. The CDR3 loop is CATSDPTGGYEQFF. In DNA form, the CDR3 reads TGTGCCACCAGTGATCCAACAGGGGGCTATGAGCAGTTCTTC.

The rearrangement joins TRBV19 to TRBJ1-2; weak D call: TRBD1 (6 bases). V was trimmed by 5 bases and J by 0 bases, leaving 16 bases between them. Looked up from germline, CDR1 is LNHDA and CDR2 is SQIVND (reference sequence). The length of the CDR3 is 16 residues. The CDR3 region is CASSVPRGRTNYGYTF. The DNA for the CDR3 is TGTGCCAGTAGTGTCCCCCGGGGGCGAACTAACTATGGCTACACCTTC.

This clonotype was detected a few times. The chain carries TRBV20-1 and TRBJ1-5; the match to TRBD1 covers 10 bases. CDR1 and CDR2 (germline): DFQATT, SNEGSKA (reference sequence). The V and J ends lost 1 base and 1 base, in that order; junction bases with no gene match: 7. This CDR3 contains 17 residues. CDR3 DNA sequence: TGCAGTGCTAGAGCCTGGACAGGGGGAGGCAGCAATCAGCCCCAGCATTTT. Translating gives CSARAWTGGGSNQPQHF.

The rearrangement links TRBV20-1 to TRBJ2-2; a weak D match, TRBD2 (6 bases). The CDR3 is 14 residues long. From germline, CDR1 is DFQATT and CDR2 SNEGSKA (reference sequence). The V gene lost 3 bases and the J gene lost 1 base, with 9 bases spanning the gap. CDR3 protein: CSASQGLNTGELFF. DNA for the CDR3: TGCAGTGCTAGTCAGGGACTGAACACCGGGGAGCTGTTTTTT.

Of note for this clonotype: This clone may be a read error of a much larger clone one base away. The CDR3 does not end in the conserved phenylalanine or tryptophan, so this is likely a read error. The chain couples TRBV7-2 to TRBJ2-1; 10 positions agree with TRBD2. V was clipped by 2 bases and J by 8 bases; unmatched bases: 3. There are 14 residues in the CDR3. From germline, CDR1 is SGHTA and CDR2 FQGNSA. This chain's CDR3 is CASSLSGRVDEQFS. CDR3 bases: TGTGCCAGCAGCTTAAGCGGGAGGGTGGATGAGCAGTTCTCC.

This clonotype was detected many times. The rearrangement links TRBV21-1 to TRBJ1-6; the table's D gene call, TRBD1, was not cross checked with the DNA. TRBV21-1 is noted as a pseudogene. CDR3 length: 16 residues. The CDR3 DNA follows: TGTGCCAGCAGCAAGCAAGGGGTTGAGAATAATTCACCCCTCCACTTT. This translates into CASSKQGVENNSPLHF.

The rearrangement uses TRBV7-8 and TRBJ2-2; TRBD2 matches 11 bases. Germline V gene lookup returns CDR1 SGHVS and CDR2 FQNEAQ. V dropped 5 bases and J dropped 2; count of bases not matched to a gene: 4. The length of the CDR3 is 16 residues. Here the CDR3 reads CASSLSGGANTGELFF. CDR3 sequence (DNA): TGTGCCAGCAGCCTTAGCGGGGGGGCAAACACCGGGGAGCTGTTTTTT.

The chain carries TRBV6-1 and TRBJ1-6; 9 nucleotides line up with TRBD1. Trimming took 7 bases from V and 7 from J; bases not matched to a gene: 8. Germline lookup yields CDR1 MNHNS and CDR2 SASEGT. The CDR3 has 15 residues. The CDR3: CASTRDRVRNSPLHF. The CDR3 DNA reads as TGTGCCAGCACCCGGGACAGGGTACGGAATTCACCCCTCCACTTT.

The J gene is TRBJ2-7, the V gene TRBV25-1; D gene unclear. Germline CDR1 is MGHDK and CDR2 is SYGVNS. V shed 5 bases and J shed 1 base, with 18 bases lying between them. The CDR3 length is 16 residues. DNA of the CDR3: TGTGCCAGCAGTCCTGTCCGGGCAGGTTATTCCTACGAGCAGTACTTC. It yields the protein CASSPVRAGYSYEQYF.

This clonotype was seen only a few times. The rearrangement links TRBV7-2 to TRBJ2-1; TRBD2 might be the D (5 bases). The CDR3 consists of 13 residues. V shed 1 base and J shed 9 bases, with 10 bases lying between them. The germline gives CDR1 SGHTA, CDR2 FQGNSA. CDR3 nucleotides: TGTGCCAGCAGCTTAGGGCTAGCTCGTGAGCAGTTCTTC. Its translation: CASSLGLAREQFF.

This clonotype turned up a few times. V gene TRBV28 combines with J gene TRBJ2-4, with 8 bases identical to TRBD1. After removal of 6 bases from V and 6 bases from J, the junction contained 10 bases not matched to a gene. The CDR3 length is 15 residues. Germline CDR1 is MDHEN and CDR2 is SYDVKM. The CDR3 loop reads CASSQTGVGINIQYF. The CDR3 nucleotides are TGTGCCAGCAGCCAGACAGGGGTGGGGATAAACATTCAGTACTTC.

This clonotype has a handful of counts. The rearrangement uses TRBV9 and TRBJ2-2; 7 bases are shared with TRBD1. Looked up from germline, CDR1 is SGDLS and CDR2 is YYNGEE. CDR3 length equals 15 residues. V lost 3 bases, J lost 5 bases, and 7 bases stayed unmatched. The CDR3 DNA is TGTGCCAGCAGCGCCAGGGACAGAGTTACCGGGGAGCTGTTTTTT. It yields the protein CASSARDRVTGELFF.

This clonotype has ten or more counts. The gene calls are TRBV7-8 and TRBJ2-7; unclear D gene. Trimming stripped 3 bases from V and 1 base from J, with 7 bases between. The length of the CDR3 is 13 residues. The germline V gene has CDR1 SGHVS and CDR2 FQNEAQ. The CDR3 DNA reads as TGTGCCAGCAGCTTCGGCGAGTCCTACGAGCAGTACTTC. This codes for CASSFGESYEQYF.

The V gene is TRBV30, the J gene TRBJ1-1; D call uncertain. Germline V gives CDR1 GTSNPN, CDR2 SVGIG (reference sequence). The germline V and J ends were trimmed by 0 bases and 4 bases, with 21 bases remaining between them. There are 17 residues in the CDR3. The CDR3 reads CAWSVIGLRRMGTEAFF. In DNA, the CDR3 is TGTGCCTGGAGTGTAATAGGGCTCCGTAGGATGGGCACTGAAGCTTTCTTT. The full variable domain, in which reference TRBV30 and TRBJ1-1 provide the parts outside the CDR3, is SQTIHQWPATLVQPVGSPLSLECTVEGTSNPNLYWYRQAAGRGLQLLFYSVGIGQISSEVPQNLSASRPQDRQFILSSKKLLLSDSGFYLCAWSVIGLRRMGTEAFFGQGTRLTVV.

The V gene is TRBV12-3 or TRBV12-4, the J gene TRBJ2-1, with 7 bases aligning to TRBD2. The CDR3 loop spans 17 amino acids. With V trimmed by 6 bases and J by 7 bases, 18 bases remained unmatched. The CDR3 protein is CASRKGTTPSMGNEQFF. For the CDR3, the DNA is TGTGCCAGCAGGAAAGGGACTACACCATCCATGGGGAATGAGCAGTTCTTC.